The rows below give T cell receptor beta chains drawn from one sample of a study of shared clonotypes between healthy human individuals. Some clones are missing from TCRdb's copy, which holds only in-frame ones; the method was immunoSEQ multiplex PCR. The sample has about 1 million clones; roughly 80% are singletons. Sequencing was carried out using memory CD4+ T cells sorted from blood. These receptors all stem from a man in his late teens or twenties in good health. The CDR3 runs from the conserved cysteine through the conserved F or W. Fields, in order: D gene, J gene, V gene, clone size, CDR3 DNA, CDR3 protein. The D gene is left open where the match is weak. Clone size is not always given. Where it is, it says once, few, many or a class for expanded clones.

D gene: -
J gene: TRBJ1-5
V gene: TRBV6-1
clone size: -
CDR3 DNA: TGTGCCAGCAGTGAAGCATATCGGCCGGGGAGGGTATGGAATCAGCCCCAGCATTTT
CDR3 protein: CASSEAYRPGRVWNQPQHF

D gene: TRBD1
J gene: TRBJ1-6
V gene: TRBV5-1
clone size: -
CDR3 DNA: TGCGCCAGCAGCCCGGGACAGACCAATAATTCACCCCTCCACTTT
CDR3 protein: CASSPGQTNNSPLHF

D gene: -
J gene: TRBJ1-5
V gene: TRBV2
clone size: -
CDR3 DNA: TGTGCCAGCAGTCCCGGGACCGAAAATCAGCCCCAGCATTTT
CDR3 protein: CASSPGTENQPQHF

D gene: TRBD1
J gene: TRBJ1-2
V gene: TRBV6-1
clone size: -
CDR3 DNA: TGTGCCAGTCATACAGGGGGACCTAGCTATGGCTACACCTTC
CDR3 protein: CASHTGGPSYGYTF

D gene: TRBD1
J gene: TRBJ1-1
V gene: TRBV7-2
clone size: many
CDR3 DNA: TGTGCCAGCAGCATATCCGGGACAGGGTTGGTTTTCTTT
CDR3 protein: CASSISGTGLVFF

D gene: -
J gene: TRBJ2-7
V gene: TRBV15
clone size: -
CDR3 DNA: TGTGCCACCAGCCCAGGGGGGGGGCAAGGCGAGCAGTACTTC
CDR3 protein: CATSPGGGQGEQYF

D gene: -
J gene: TRBJ1-1
V gene: TRBV30
clone size: -
CDR3 DNA: TGTGCCTGGGCCATAGGAGGGAACACTGAAGCTTTCTTT
CDR3 protein: CAWAIGGNTEAFF

D gene: TRBD1
J gene: TRBJ2-4
V gene: TRBV9
clone size: -
CDR3 DNA: TGTGCCAGCAGCCCCCGACAGGGTGAAGAGAGAATTCAGTACTTC
CDR3 protein: CASSPRQGEERIQYF

D gene: TRBD1
J gene: TRBJ1-2
V gene: TRBV6-5
clone size: -
CDR3 DNA: TGTGCCACCCGAGGAGGGGGCCTCTATGGCTACACCTTC
CDR3 protein: CATRGGGLYGYTF

D gene: -
J gene: TRBJ1-6
V gene: TRBV5-1
clone size: -
CDR3 DNA: TGCGCCAGCAGCTTGGACTTCGGGGGGAATAATTCACCCCTCCACTTT
CDR3 protein: CASSLDFGGNNSPLHF

D gene: TRBD2
J gene: TRBJ2-7
V gene: TRBV10-3
clone size: -
CDR3 DNA: TGTGCCGTCGGACTAGCGGGAGGGATATCCTACGAGCAGTACTTC
CDR3 protein: CAVGLAGGISYEQYF

D gene: -
J gene: TRBJ2-5
V gene: TRBV7-2
clone size: -
CDR3 DNA: TGTGCCAGCAGCCGAGCGAGCCAAGAGACCCAGTACTTC
CDR3 protein: CASSRASQETQYF

D gene: TRBD1
J gene: TRBJ2-6
V gene: TRBV11-3
clone size: -
CDR3 DNA: TGTGCCAGCAGGCCCGGGACAGGGGGAACCTCTGGGGCCAACGTCCTGACTTTC
CDR3 protein: CASRPGTGGTSGANVLTF

D gene: TRBD1
J gene: TRBJ2-2
V gene: TRBV7-9
clone size: once
CDR3 DNA: TGTGCCAGCAGCCGACAGGGGGCCGGGGAGCTGTTTTTT
CDR3 protein: CASSRQGAGELFF

D gene: TRBD1
J gene: TRBJ2-2
V gene: TRBV9
clone size: -
CDR3 DNA: TGTGCCAGCAGCGTAGTCGCAGGGGGAACCGGGGAGCTGTTTTTT
CDR3 protein: CASSVVAGGTGELFF

D gene: -
J gene: TRBJ2-2
V gene: TRBV5-1
clone size: -
CDR3 DNA: TGCGCCAGCAGCTACCGGGGCAGGGACCACACCGGGGAGCTGTTTTTT
CDR3 protein: CASSYRGRDHTGELFF

D gene: -
J gene: TRBJ1-6
V gene: TRBV14
clone size: -
CDR3 DNA: TGTGCCAGCAGCCAAGCCCGAGCGCATAATTCACCCCTCCACTTT
CDR3 protein: CASSQARAHNSPLHF

D gene: -
J gene: TRBJ2-5
V gene: TRBV11-3
clone size: -
CDR3 DNA: TGTGCCAGCAGCTTAACGGCAGGAGGAGAGACCCAGTACTTC
CDR3 protein: CASSLTAGGETQYF

D gene: -
J gene: TRBJ2-7
V gene: TRBV29-1
clone size: few
CDR3 DNA: TGCAGCGTTGAATTGGGAGGTGACGAGCAGTACTTC
CDR3 protein: CSVELGGDEQYF

D gene: -
J gene: TRBJ2-5
V gene: TRBV9
clone size: -
CDR3 DNA: TGTGCCAGCGCAGTGGGGGCCGGGGGGCCTCAAGAGACCCAGTACTTC
CDR3 protein: CASAVGAGGPQETQYF

D gene: -
J gene: TRBJ1-1
V gene: TRBV2
clone size: -
CDR3 DNA: TGTGCCAGCAGTGACCAGGCCAACACTGAAGCTTTCTTT
CDR3 protein: CASSDQANTEAFF

D gene: -
J gene: TRBJ2-3
V gene: TRBV7-8
clone size: -
CDR3 DNA: TGTGCCAGCAGCTTAGCTACTTCAGATACGCAGTATTTT
CDR3 protein: CASSLATSDTQYF

D gene: TRBD1
J gene: TRBJ1-1
V gene: TRBV5-6
clone size: -
CDR3 DNA: TGTGCCAGCAGCACTCGACAGGGGGCGGTAAACACTGAAGCTTTCTTT
CDR3 protein: CASSTRQGAVNTEAFF

D gene: -
J gene: TRBJ2-4
V gene: TRBV5-1
clone size: -
CDR3 DNA: TGCGCCAGCAGCTTCCAAGACAGAAAAAACATTCAGTACTTC
CDR3 protein: CASSFQDRKNIQYF

D gene: -
J gene: TRBJ2-3
V gene: TRBV28
clone size: once
CDR3 DNA: TGTGCCAGCAGTTTATTCGTTCTCGGGAGCACAGATACGCAGTATTTT
CDR3 protein: CASSLFVLGSTDTQYF

D gene: TRBD1
J gene: TRBJ1-1
V gene: TRBV7-9
clone size: -
CDR3 DNA: TGTGCCAGCAGCTTATTACAGGGGGCAGAAATGAACACTGAAGCTTTCTTT
CDR3 protein: CASSLLQGAEMNTEAFF

D gene: -
J gene: TRBJ2-7
V gene: TRBV7-8
clone size: -
CDR3 DNA: TGTGCCAGCAGCCCACCGCAGCGCCACTCCTACGAGCAGTACTTC
CDR3 protein: CASSPPQRHSYEQYF